This T cell receptor beta chain was identified in a study of tumor-infiltrating lymphocytes in primary liver carcinoma. Study details: Sample counts of productive TCRbeta reads spanned roughly 3.5 to 8 million; these counts were similar across tissue types.

Total RNA amounting to roughly 450 ng was the source from which TCR beta cDNA was made with a constant-region primer. Three nested multiplex PCR rounds of slightly modified ARM-PCR generated TCR beta libraries. TRBV1-TRBV30 forward and Cbeta reverse primers drove the first two approximately 11-cycle rounds. MiXCR, run by TCRdb on the multiplex PCR reads, gives a single entry per CDR3 protein. The top ten clones hold approximately 20% of a sample with approximately 110,000 distinct CDR3 sequences, roughly 85% of them seen once. Study results and caveats: Tumor tissue displayed a significantly greater top-250-clone fraction than blood (p = 0.039). Detection in all five tumor regions applied to only about 7.5-24% of top clones.

The CDR3 is 10 residues long. V shed 4 bases and J shed 11 bases, with 7 bases lying between them. The germline gives CDR1 SGHDT, CDR2 YYEEEE. From unsorted bulk tissue weighing about 20-32 mg, DNA and RNA were co-extracted. Surgical resection was used to treat these primary liver carcinoma patients. As concerns this clonotype: Antigen: not known.

The J gene is TRBJ2-1, the V gene TRBV5-6, with D perhaps assigned TRBD1 or TRBD2 (5 bases each). The sequenced sample consisted of liver tumor tissue from sampling region 3. Subset: tumor region T3, left-lateral pole. The origin of this receptor is a middle-aged man with primary liver carcinoma and hepatitis B virus infection. The CDR3 nucleotides are TGTGCCAGCAGCGGGGGACAGCAGTTCTTC. Translated: CASSGGQQFF.